This T cell receptor beta chain was sequenced for a study of T cell responses to AZD1222 COVID-19 vaccine. Overall study results and limits: Nearly half of unique spike-specific TCRs reportedly avoided B.1.351 and B.1.1.7 mutated regions. Repertoire sampling happened only post peak T cell response. Spike-specific TCR breadth and depth both grew after two AZD1222 doses.

The CDR3 sequence is 10 residues long. Germline lookup yields CDR1 MNHEY and CDR2 SVGAGI. The V end lost 8 bases, the J end lost 4 bases, and 3 bases lay between the germline ends. This clone was seen repeatedly, ten times or more. Its antigen remains unknown. This table comes from immunoSEQ multiplex PCR, and its TCRdb copy is limited to in-frame clones, with some not included. The profile shows some 94,000 clones, approximately 90% of them singletons. This chain connects TRBV6-5 to TRBJ1-5; D not certain. The sequences come from peripheral blood, collected on day 0 of AZD1222 vaccination. This clonotype originated in an adult in good health. This chain's CDR3 is CASGNQPQHF. In nucleotides, the CDR3 is TGTGCCAGCGGGAATCAGCCCCAGCATTTT.